A single sample is the source of the 24 T cell receptor beta chains below, sequenced in a study of early T cells in non-severe SARS-CoV-2 infection. TCRdb reprocessed the 5' RACE reads with MiXCR, giving one entry per CDR3 protein. Here the sample spans 70,000 or so distinct CDR3 sequences, roughly an eighth being singletons. The sequenced sample consisted of whole blood. The receptors originated from an adult who was a healthcare worker with PCR-confirmed SARS-CoV-2 infection or an uninfected control (not recorded which).

This clonotype has more than one count but fewer than ten. This chain joins TRBV6-6 and TRBJ2-7; D possibly matches TRBD1 or TRBD2 (5 bases each). CDR1 and CDR2 from the germline V gene are MNHNY and SVGAGI (reference sequence). V lost 0 bases, J lost 0 bases, and 12 bases lay in between. This CDR3 has 16 amino acids. The CDR3 reads CASSYSRGRHSYEQYF. The DNA of the CDR3 is TGTGCCAGCAGTTACTCTCGGGGACGGCACTCCTACGAGCAGTACTTC.

The chain combines TRBV9 with TRBJ2-7, with a tentative D call TRBD1 (5 bases). V lost 4 bases and J 6 bases, leaving 20 bases between the germline ends. Per germline, CDR1 SGDLS and CDR2 YYNGEE. This CDR3 spans 15 amino acids. Here the CDR3 reads CASSTAFGALGEQYF. The CDR3 region has the DNA TGTGCCAGCAGCACCGCGTTTGGGGCATTGGGCGAGCAGTACTTC.

In its sample, this clonotype was seen a few times. The chain has TRBV11-2 and TRBJ2-7; D is possibly TRBD2 (6 bases). Germline CDR1 is SGHAT and CDR2 is FQNNGV. V lost 4 bases and J 3 bases, leaving 19 bases between the germline ends. This CDR3 region has 16 residues. For the CDR3, the DNA is TGTGCCAGCAGCTCCATCCAGGGACTTAACCTCTACGAGCAGTACTTC. This sequence encodes CASSSIQGLNLYEQYF.

This clonotype was found many times. This chain connects TRBV6-1 to TRBJ2-1; a possible D gene is TRBD2 (5 bases). The CDR3 contains 15 residues. V was cut by 1 base and J by 9 bases, with 16 bases left in between. The germline V gene has CDR1 MNHNS and CDR2 SASEGT. The CDR3 reads CASSEDLARVAEQFF. CDR3 DNA: TGTGCCAGCAGTGAAGATCTAGCCCGGGTCGCTGAGCAGTTCTTC.

The chain joins TRBV6-5 to TRBJ1-2, with 10 nucleotides matching TRBD1. V shed 0 bases, J shed 4 bases, and the junction held 5 bases outside the gene matches. This CDR3 spans 16 amino acids. Germline values: CDR1 MNHEY, CDR2 SVGAGI. CDR3 nucleotide sequence: TGTGCCAGCAGTTACTCGAGACAGGGGGCTGTCTATGGCTACACCTTC. Its protein product is CASSYSRQGAVYGYTF.

The chain couples TRBV20-1 to TRBJ1-1, with a possible D match to TRBD1 (6 bases). The CDR3 has 15 residues. V lost 6 bases to trimming and J lost 6 bases, with 23 bases between them. Germline assignment: CDR1 DFQATT and CDR2 SNEGSKA (reference sequence). The CDR3 here is CSATPGGARYPEAFF. CDR3 bases: TGCAGTGCCACCCCTGGGGGCGCCCGGTATCCTGAAGCTTTCTTT.

This clonotype was counted ten times or more. The rearrangement joins TRBV5-1 to TRBJ1-1, with D possibly matching TRBD1 (5 bases). The CDR3 consists of 18 residues. Germline CDR1 and CDR2: SGHRS and YFSETQ. With 4 bases removed from V and 2 bases from J, the gap between germline ends came to 24 bases. The CDR3 region has the DNA TGCGCCAGCAGCCCGGTCAAGGGAGGGGTCTTTAGCAACACTGAAGCTTTCTTT. Translated, it gives CASSPVKGGVFSNTEAFF.

This clonotype has just a few counts. The rearrangement uses TRBV3-1 and TRBJ1-1, with unresolved D. V lost 4 bases to trimming and J lost 0 bases, with 12 bases between them. This CDR3 comprises 15 residues. Germline CDR1 and CDR2: LGHDT and YNNKEL (reference sequence). For the CDR3, the DNA is TGTGCCAGCAGCCCCACACTGACGATGAACACTGAAGCTTTCTTT. This translates into CASSPTLTMNTEAFF.

In its sample, this clonotype was seen many times. The genes are TRBV20-1 and TRBJ1-1; the D is unclear. The CDR3 consists of 11 residues. Trimming left V 0 bases short and J 8 bases short, with 7 bases between. Germline V gene lookup returns CDR1 DFQATT and CDR2 SNEGSKA (reference sequence). The chain's CDR3 is CSARDPPEAFF. CDR3 coding DNA: TGCAGTGCTAGAGACCCCCCCGAAGCTTTCTTT.

Points on this clonotype: At one end the junction does not follow the germline gene, possibly because of a read error. The chain employs TRBV11-2 and TRBJ1-3; D might be TRBD1 (6 bases). The CDR3 contains 14 residues. CDR1 and CDR2 from the germline V gene are SGHAT and FQNNGV. Written as DNA, the CDR3 is TGTGCCAGCAGTCAGGACAGCTCGGGAAACGCCATATATTTT. Protein product: CASSQDSSGNAIYF. Full variable domain (outside the CDR3, taken from reference TRBV11-2 and TRBJ1-3): EAGVAQSPRYKIIEKRQSVAFWCNPISGHATLYWYQQILGQGPKLLIQFQNNGVVDDSQLPKDRFSAERLKGVDSTLKIQPAKLEDSAVYLCASSQDSSGNAIYFGEGSWLTVV.

This chain links TRBV6-2 or TRBV6-3 with TRBJ2-1; D assignment may be TRBD1 or TRBD2 (5 bases each). This CDR3 contains 14 residues. With 0 bases removed from V and 5 bases from J, the gap between germline ends came to 8 bases. The germline V gene has CDR1 MNHEY and CDR2 SVGEGT. The CDR3 nucleotides read TGTGCCAGCAGTTACTCTTGGGGGAACAATGAGCAGTTCTTC. Amino acid sequence: CASSYSWGNNEQFF.

This clonotype was detected only a few times. CDR3 region: CAWDRSMNTEAFF. CDR3 coding DNA: TGTGCCTGGGACAGGAGTATGAACACTGAAGCTTTCTTT. This chain connects TRBV30 to TRBJ1-1; D is perhaps TRBD1 (6 bases). The V gene's germline CDR1 is GTSNPN and CDR2 SVGIG (reference sequence). Deletions cut 5 bases from V and 0 bases from J, with 10 bases between. This CDR3 contains 13 residues.

The sample holds a few counts of this clonotype. CDR3 protein: CASRRPGQGAADTQYF. In nucleotides, the CDR3 is TGTGCCAGCAGGCGTCCGGGACAGGGGGCCGCAGATACGCAGTATTTT. This chain links TRBV6-5 with TRBJ2-3; TRBD1 matches at 12 bases. V gave up 6 bases and J gave up 4 bases; unmatched junction bases: 8. Germline loops: CDR1 MNHEY, CDR2 SVGAGI. This CDR3 comprises 16 residues.

This clonotype occurred many times. The V call is TRBV27, the J call TRBJ2-6; D tentatively fits TRBD1 or TRBD2 (7 bases each). Trimming left V 4 bases short and J 6 bases short, with 19 bases between. CDR3 length: 17 amino acids. Germline CDR1 reads MNHEY; CDR2 reads SMNVEV (reference sequence). The CDR3 reads CASSSGGGPSTANVLTF. The DNA for the CDR3 is TGTGCCAGCAGTTCAGGGGGGGGACCCTCTACGGCCAACGTCCTGACTTTC.

This clonotype was observed many times. This chain links TRBV7-2 with TRBJ1-6, with TRBD1 as a possible D gene (6 bases). The CDR3 covers 17 residues. The germline CDR1 and CDR2 sequences are SGHTA and FQGNSA. With 4 bases removed from V and 8 bases from J, the gap between germline ends came to 21 bases. CDR3 protein: CASSYQVNRERDSPLHF. CDR3 DNA: TGTGCCAGCAGCTACCAGGTGAACAGGGAAAGGGATTCACCCCTCCACTTT.

This clonotype was seen a few times. The rearrangement uses TRBV12-3 or TRBV12-4 and TRBJ2-2; D is perhaps TRBD1 (6 bases). The CDR3 covers 14 residues. V lost 2 bases, J lost 4 bases, and 8 bases lay in between. This chain's CDR3 is CASSLTGTTGELFF. As DNA, the CDR3 is TGTGCCAGCAGTTTAACAGGGACCACCGGGGAGCTGTTTTTT.

The chain employs TRBV7-9 and TRBJ2-1, with D tentatively TRBD1 (6 bases). CDR3 size: 16 residues. Germline V gene data show CDR1 as SEHNR and CDR2 as FQNEAQ (reference sequence). V was pared by 2 bases and J by 7 bases, with 18 bases between. The CDR3 bases are TGTGCCAGCAGCTTAAGTCAGGCCAGTACAGGGAATGAGCAGTTCTTC. This translates into CASSLSQASTGNEQFF.

This rearrangement joins TRBV29-1 to TRBJ2-7; D call uncertain. The CDR3 sequence is 14 residues long. Trimming pared 0 bases from V and 3 bases from J, leaving 12 bases between. Looked up from germline, CDR1 is SQVTM and CDR2 is ANQGSEA. The chain's CDR3 is CSVEDPGSSYEQYF. CDR3 coding DNA: TGCAGCGTTGAAGACCCGGGCAGTAGCTACGAGCAGTACTTC.

This chain joins TRBV20-1 and TRBJ2-2; 8 bases line up with TRBD1. The CDR3 is made up of 14 amino acids. Germline-derived CDR1 and CDR2 are DFQATT and SNEGSKA (reference sequence). V shed 6 bases and J 5 bases; nucleotides not matched to a gene: 8. The CDR3 sequence is CSAPVQGATGELFF. Here the CDR3 DNA reads TGCAGTGCCCCGGTGCAGGGGGCAACCGGGGAGCTGTTTTTT.

This clonotype occurred a few times. The chain recombines TRBV7-2 with TRBJ2-1, with 10 positions matching TRBD2. The CDR3 has 15 amino acids. CDR1 is SGHTA, CDR2 FQGNSA, per germline. V dropped 1 base and J dropped 12; count of bases not matched to a gene: 9. This CDR3 reads CASSLGTSGLIWQFF. Here the CDR3 DNA reads TGTGCCAGCAGCTTAGGGACTAGCGGTCTGATATGGCAGTTCTTC.

In its sample, this clonotype was seen many times. The genes are TRBV6-2 or TRBV6-3 and TRBJ2-1; D is possibly TRBD1 (6 bases). The CDR3 spans 15 residues. Germline CDR1 and CDR2: MNHEY and SVGEGT. Trimming left V 3 bases short and J 6 bases short, with 15 bases between. The chain's CDR3 is CASSYFGGQFNEQFF. CDR3 DNA: TGTGCCAGCAGTTATTTCGGCGGACAGTTCAATGAGCAGTTCTTC.

This clonotype has ten or more counts. The chain combines TRBV29-1 with TRBJ2-1, with D perhaps matching TRBD2 (6 bases). CDR3 length: 13 amino acids. Germline values: CDR1 SQVTM, CDR2 ANQGSEA. V lost 8 bases and J lost 14, with 25 bases in between. The chain's CDR3 is CSSQNQGGAVEFF. In nucleotides, the CDR3 is TGCAGCTCCCAGAACCAGGGCGGGGCCGTGGAGTTCTTC.

This clonotype has more than one count but fewer than ten. The CDR3 nucleotides read TGCAGCGTTGATCGGGCAGGGGTTCGCAATGAGCAGTTCTTC. It codes for CSVDRAGVRNEQFF. The V call is TRBV29-1, the J call TRBJ2-1; a possible D gene is TRBD1 (6 bases). Germline CDR1 reads SQVTM; CDR2 reads ANQGSEA. The CDR3 has 14 residues. V was pared by 3 bases and J by 6 bases, with 15 bases between.

The chain has TRBV30 and TRBJ1-5; no clear D. The germline V gene has CDR1 GTSNPN and CDR2 SVGIG (reference sequence). The V end lost 2 bases, the J end lost 7 bases, and 12 bases lay between the germline ends. The CDR3 sequence is 13 residues long. CDR3 nucleotide sequence: TGTGCCTGGAGTTCGGGCCTGGAGCAGCCCCAGCATTTT. Translating gives CAWSSGLEQPQHF.